This TCR beta chain was retrieved from a study of cytomegalovirus exposure and HLA in healthy donors. Overall study results and limits: Reportedly, cytomegalovirus status was diagnosed with high sensitivity and specificity.

On this clone: Its antigen is not identified.

This CDR3 comprises 15 residues. Germline-derived CDR1 and CDR2 are MNHEY and SMNVEV (reference sequence). Trimming removed 4 bases from V and 7 bases from J; junction bases left unmatched: 10. TCRdb keeps only in-frame clones here, not all; method: immunoSEQ multiplex PCR. The sample contains 140,000 or so clones, 90% of which appear only once. The TCR originated in a woman in her thirties in good health and CMV-seropositive. The rearrangement uses TRBV27 and TRBJ1-2, with 9 bases that match TRBD1. Sequences were obtained from PBMCs. This CDR3 is CASSSPRDRVRGYTF. The CDR3 nucleotides read TGTGCCAGCAGTTCCCCCCGGGACAGGGTCCGTGGCTACACCTTC.